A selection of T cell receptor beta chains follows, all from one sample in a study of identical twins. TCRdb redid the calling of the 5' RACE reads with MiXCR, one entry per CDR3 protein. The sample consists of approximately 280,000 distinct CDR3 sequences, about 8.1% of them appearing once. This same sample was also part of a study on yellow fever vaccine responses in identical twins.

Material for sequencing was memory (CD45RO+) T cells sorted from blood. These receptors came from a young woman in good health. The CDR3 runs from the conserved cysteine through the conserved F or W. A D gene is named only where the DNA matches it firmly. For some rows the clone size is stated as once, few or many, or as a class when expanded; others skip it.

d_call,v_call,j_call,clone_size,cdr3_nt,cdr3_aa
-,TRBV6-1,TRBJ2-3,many,TGTGCCAGCAGAATTATTGGGGGATCAGATACGCAGTATTTT,CASRIIGGSDTQYF
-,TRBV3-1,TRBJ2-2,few,TGTGCCAGCAGCCACGGCAGCCTGTGGACCGGGGAGCTGTTTTTT,CASSHGSLWTGELFF
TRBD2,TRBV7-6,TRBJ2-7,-,TGTGCCAGCAGCTTGACTAGCGGGAGGGGCGCGGGCGAGCAGTACTTC,CASSLTSGRGAGEQYF
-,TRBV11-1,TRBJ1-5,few,TGTGCCAGCAGCTTAGGGTTAAATCAGCCCCAGCATTTT,CASSLGLNQPQHF
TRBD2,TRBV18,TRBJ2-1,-,TGTGCCAGCTCACCACTCTCGACTAGCGGGGGTCGGGGCAATGAGCAGTTCTTC,CASSPLSTSGGRGNEQFF
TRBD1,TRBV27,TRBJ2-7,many,TGTGCCAGCGGGGGACAGGGGGCCTACGAGCAGTACTTC,CASGGQGAYEQYF
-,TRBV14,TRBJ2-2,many,TGTGCCAGCAGCCGCCCGTTGATCGGGGAGCTGTTTTTT,CASSRPLIGELFF
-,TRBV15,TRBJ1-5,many,TGTGCCACCAGCAGACCACATCAGCCCCAGCATTTT,CATSRPHQPQHF
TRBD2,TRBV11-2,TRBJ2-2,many,TGTGCCAGCAGCCCACAGCGGGGGTCAAACACCGGGGAGCTGTTTTTT,CASSPQRGSNTGELFF
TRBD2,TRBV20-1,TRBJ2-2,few,TGCAGTGCCGTAGCGGGAGGCAAGAACACCGGGGAGCTGTTTTTT,CSAVAGGKNTGELFF
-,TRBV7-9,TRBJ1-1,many,TGTGCCAGCAGCCCCCCACTTGGGCAGGATGTAGCTTTCTTT,CASSPPLGQDVAFF
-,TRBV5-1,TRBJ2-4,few,TGCGCCAGCAGCTTAAGGGTGGGGGACATTCAGTACTTC,CASSLRVGDIQYF
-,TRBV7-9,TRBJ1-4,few,TGTGCCAGCAGCCGCAGGCTCGATAATGAAAAACTGTTTTTT,CASSRRLDNEKLFF
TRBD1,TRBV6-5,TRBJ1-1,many,TGTGCCAGCAGTACTAAAATTCGACAGGGGGGTGAAGCTTTCTTT,CASSTKIRQGGEAFF
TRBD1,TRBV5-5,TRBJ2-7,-,TGTGCCAGCAGCTTCCGGGACAGGGGAACCTACGAGCAGTACTTC,CASSFRDRGTYEQYF
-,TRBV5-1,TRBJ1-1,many,TGCGCCAGCAGTTTTGACTGGTCGGGGGTTGTGAACACTGAAGCTTTCTTT,CASSFDWSGVVNTEAFF
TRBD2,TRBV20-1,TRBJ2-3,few,TGCAGTGCTAAAGCGGGGAGCACAGATACGCAGTATTTT,CSAKAGSTDTQYF
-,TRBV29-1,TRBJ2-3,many,TGCAGCGTTGAAAACGATGGGAGACCTAGCACAGATACGCAGTATTTT,CSVENDGRPSTDTQYF
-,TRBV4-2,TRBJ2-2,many,TGTGCCAGCAGCCAAGAAGCGGCGGGGCCAAACACCGGGGAGCTGTTTTTT,CASSQEAAGPNTGELFF
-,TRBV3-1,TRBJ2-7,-,TGTGCCAGCAGCAAATCAGTAGGCCTTTTTGGGAGCTACGAGCAGTACTTC,CASSKSVGLFGSYEQYF
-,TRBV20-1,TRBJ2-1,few,TGCAGTGCTAGAGCTCAAGTAAGCGGGACAAGTATCAATGAGCAGTTCTTC,CSARAQVSGTSINEQFF
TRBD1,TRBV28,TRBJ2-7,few,TGTGCCAGCAGTCTGGGACCCGGGACAGGGAATACATACGAGCAGTACTTC,CASSLGPGTGNTYEQYF
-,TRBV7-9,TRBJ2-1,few,TGTGCCAGCGATAGGGGAGGTACGGGATACAATGAGCAGTTCTTC,CASDRGGTGYNEQFF
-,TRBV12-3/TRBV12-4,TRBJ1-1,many,TGTGCCAGCAGTTATCAAAGAAACACTGAAGCTTTCTTT,CASSYQRNTEAFF
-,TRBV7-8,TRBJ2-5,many,TGTGCCAGCAGCTTACAACGGGAACGCCAAGAGACCCAGTACTTC,CASSLQRERQETQYF
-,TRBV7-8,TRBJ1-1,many,TGTGCCAGCAGCTTAGGGACGATCACTGAAGCTTTCTTT,CASSLGTITEAFF